This record covers a single T cell receptor (beta chain). Its target is unknown. Treatment meaning: roughly 10-day PBMC culture with coronavirus spike peptide pools or control peptides (ViraFEST assay). PBMCs, plated at two million per well, were grown in the presence of roughly 10 IU/ml IL-2 and 10 ug/ml peptide pools. The assay that was used to sequence DNA from cultured CD4+ T cells was the Oncomine TCR Beta short-read assay. Each CDR3 protein gets one entry after TCRdb re-called the PCR reads with MiXCR. The table lists 13,000 or so distinct CDR3 sequences, 35% to 45% of them singletons. These data come from a study of vaccination and CD4 T cells after COVID-19. For the study at large: Post-vaccine sample collection happened at a median of approximately 10 weeks after dose two, ranging 14 to 241. Control wells got either CEFX epitopes, HIV-1 Nef peptides, or no peptide at all.

The germline CDR1 and CDR2 sequences are SGHTA and FQGNSA. The CDR3 loop spans 16 amino acids. V lost 5 bases and J 2 bases, leaving 16 bases between the germline ends. This clonotype was sampled from a human donor who had recovered from COVID-19. Sequences were derived from CD4+ T cells from blood, cultured in vitro, sampled after SARS-CoV-2 vaccination. The chain is built from TRBV7-2 and TRBJ1-5, with D possibly TRBD1 on 5 matching bases. The CDR3 sequence: CASSAAFGGGNQPQHF. In DNA, the CDR3 is TGTGCCAGCAGCGCCGCATTCGGGGGGGGCAATCAGCCCCAGCATTTT.